These T cell receptor beta chains were read from a single sample in a study of OX40 agonist ivuxolimab in advanced cancers. TCRdb's table, derived via immunoSEQ multiplex PCR, lists solely in-frame clones and lacks some. The sample consists of approximately 80,000 clones, just over 90% of them appearing once. The material sequenced was CD4+ or CD8+ T cells sorted from blood, taken in a trial of the OX40 agonist ivuxolimab. Every receptor here comes from an adult with an advanced solid tumor such as melanoma, head and neck, liver or kidney cancer. CDR3s include the opening cysteine and the closing phenylalanine or tryptophan. The D gene is left open where the match is weak. Only some rows state a clone size, as once, few, many or a class for expanded clones.

>NA|TRBV4-2|TRBJ1-4|NA
CASSHTPGATNEKLFF
TGTGCCAGCAGCCACACCCCGGGTGCAACTAATGAAAAACTGTTTTTT
>NA|TRBV6-6|TRBJ2-7|NA
CASSPPGLSYEQYF
TGTGCCAGCAGTCCCCCCGGGCTCTCCTACGAGCAGTACTTC
>NA|TRBV7-8|TRBJ1-3|NA
CASSLPRDPPQNTIYF
TGTGCCAGCAGCTTACCTCGGGACCCACCACAGAACACCATATATTTT
>NA|TRBV28|TRBJ1-3|NA
CASSSTQTRNTIYF
TGTGCCAGCAGTTCTACCCAGACACGAAACACCATATATTTT
>NA|TRBV10-3|TRBJ2-2|once
CAITEQGPPGELFF
TGTGCCATCACTGAGCAGGGCCCCCCGGGGGAGCTGTTTTTT
>NA|TRBV9|TRBJ2-2|NA
CASSVDRTSINTGELFF
TGTGCCAGCAGCGTAGACCGGACATCCATTAACACCGGGGAGCTGTTTTTT
>TRBD2|TRBV27|TRBJ2-4|NA
CASRNLAGAAKNIQYF
TGTGCCAGCAGAAACCTGGCGGGAGCCGCCAAAAACATTCAGTACTTC
>TRBD1|TRBV6-5|TRBJ1-1|NA
CASSPVGGQAFF
TGTGCCAGCAGCCCGGTAGGGGGCCAAGCTTTCTTT
>NA|TRBV19|TRBJ2-1|NA
CASTPQGPLGEQFF
TGTGCCAGTACCCCACAGGGCCCCTTGGGTGAGCAGTTCTTC
>NA|TRBV28|TRBJ1-5|NA
CASSSSVSNQPQHF
TGTGCCAGCAGCTCATCAGTTAGCAATCAGCCCCAGCATTTT